A selection of T cell receptor beta chains follows, all from one sample in a study of blood T cells in healthy people across ages. MiXCR was run by TCRdb on the 5' RACE reads, yielding one entry per CDR3 protein. The sample lists 1.8 million or so distinct CDR3 sequences; 39% were seen once. The material sequenced was blood. The receptor set was obtained from a human donor in good health. Each CDR3 is given with its conserved first and last residue. D genes are given only for firm matches. Where a row states a size, it is once, few, many or the class of an expanded clone; other rows omit it.

clone_size: few; v_call: TRBV11-2; d_call: .; j_call: TRBJ2-1; cdr3_nt: TGTGCCAGCAGCGGGTTCGGGGGGCCCTACAATGAGCAGTTCTTC; cdr3_aa: CASSGFGGPYNEQFF
clone_size: many; v_call: TRBV7-9; d_call: .; j_call: TRBJ2-5; cdr3_nt: TGTGCCAGCAGCGAACGACTGGGACTTCAAGAGACCCAGTACTTC; cdr3_aa: CASSERLGLQETQYF
clone_size: .; v_call: TRBV12-3/TRBV12-4; d_call: .; j_call: TRBJ1-1; cdr3_nt: TGTGCCAGCAGTTTCCCCGGGGACAAATCGCCGATGAACACTGAAGCTTTCTTT; cdr3_aa: CASSFPGDKSPMNTEAFF
clone_size: few; v_call: TRBV6-4; d_call: TRBD1; j_call: TRBJ1-1; cdr3_nt: TGTGCCAGCAGCCCCGGGACAGGTGAAGTTGGGGACACTGAAGCTTTCTTT; cdr3_aa: CASSPGTGEVGDTEAFF
clone_size: .; v_call: TRBV6-5; d_call: TRBD1; j_call: TRBJ1-1; cdr3_nt: TGTGCCAGCAGTCGACGACAGGGTCCGAGCACTGAAGCTTTCTTT; cdr3_aa: CASSRRQGPSTEAFF
clone_size: few; v_call: TRBV7-2; d_call: .; j_call: TRBJ2-3; cdr3_nt: TGTGCCAGCAGCCTGAAGCGCACAGATACGCAGTATTTT; cdr3_aa: CASSLKRTDTQYF
clone_size: .; v_call: TRBV28; d_call: .; j_call: TRBJ1-5; cdr3_nt: TGTGCCAGCGGGCAAACAGGGTTTAGCGATCAGCCCCAGCATTTT; cdr3_aa: CASGQTGFSDQPQHF
clone_size: few; v_call: TRBV20-1; d_call: TRBD2; j_call: TRBJ2-1; cdr3_nt: TGCAGTGCTAGAGATGAGGGCGGGACTAGCATCAATGAGCAGTTCTTC; cdr3_aa: CSARDEGGTSINEQFF
clone_size: few; v_call: TRBV5-5; d_call: .; j_call: TRBJ2-5; cdr3_nt: TGTGCCAGCAGCTTATTGGGCAGGGGAACCTCGACGGAGACCCAGTACTTC; cdr3_aa: CASSLLGRGTSTETQYF
clone_size: .; v_call: TRBV29-1; d_call: .; j_call: TRBJ2-7; cdr3_nt: TGCAGCGTTGAAGGTCGGAACTACGAGCAGTACTTC; cdr3_aa: CSVEGRNYEQYF
clone_size: .; v_call: TRBV29-1; d_call: .; j_call: TRBJ2-7; cdr3_nt: TGCAGCCCCGACCTACGCACGGACTGGACCTACGAGCAGTACTTC; cdr3_aa: CSPDLRTDWTYEQYF
clone_size: .; v_call: TRBV7-9; d_call: .; j_call: TRBJ2-7; cdr3_nt: TGTGCCAGCAGCTTAGCGGCCCAGGGTTCACACGAGCAGTACTTC; cdr3_aa: CASSLAAQGSHEQYF
clone_size: .; v_call: TRBV24-1; d_call: .; j_call: TRBJ2-7; cdr3_nt: TGTGCCACCAGTGATCCTACCGGACAGATCTACGAGCAGTACTTC; cdr3_aa: CATSDPTGQIYEQYF
clone_size: .; v_call: TRBV12-3/TRBV12-4; d_call: .; j_call: TRBJ1-1; cdr3_nt: TGTGCCAGCAGGTTGGGGGTTACCACTGAAGCTTTCTTT; cdr3_aa: CASRLGVTTEAFF
clone_size: .; v_call: TRBV10-3; d_call: .; j_call: TRBJ2-1; cdr3_nt: TGTGCCATCAGTGAGTCGATTGAGGGTGATGAGCAGTTCTTC; cdr3_aa: CAISESIEGDEQFF
clone_size: few; v_call: TRBV20-1; d_call: .; j_call: TRBJ2-3; cdr3_nt: TGCAGTGCTAGAGATCTCCGTGAAGGAGGGGGATTCGCAGATACGCAGTATTTT; cdr3_aa: CSARDLREGGGFADTQYF
clone_size: few; v_call: TRBV5-6; d_call: .; j_call: TRBJ2-5; cdr3_nt: TGTGCCAGCAGCTTCATCGTTCAAGAGACCCAGTACTTC; cdr3_aa: CASSFIVQETQYF
clone_size: few; v_call: TRBV6-1; d_call: .; j_call: TRBJ2-5; cdr3_nt: TGTGCCAGCAGTGAAGCGGGGGACGAGTACTTC; cdr3_aa: CASSEAGDEYF
clone_size: .; v_call: TRBV20-1; d_call: .; j_call: TRBJ1-1; cdr3_nt: TGCAGTGCTAGAGATCATACAAGGGGCACTGAAGCTTTCTTT; cdr3_aa: CSARDHTRGTEAFF
clone_size: .; v_call: TRBV20-1; d_call: .; j_call: TRBJ1-1; cdr3_nt: TGCAGTGCTAGAGTGTGGCCGGCCGAAGCTTTCTTT; cdr3_aa: CSARVWPAEAFF
clone_size: few; v_call: TRBV18; d_call: TRBD1; j_call: TRBJ2-5; cdr3_nt: TGTGCCAGCTCACCGATGACAGGGGTTACGGGAGAGCAGTACTTC; cdr3_aa: CASSPMTGVTGEQYF
clone_size: few; v_call: TRBV10-3; d_call: TRBD2; j_call: TRBJ2-7; cdr3_nt: TGTGCCATCAGTGAGTCAGGAAGCGGGGGGTTCTACGAGCAGTACTTC; cdr3_aa: CAISESGSGGFYEQYF
clone_size: .; v_call: TRBV18; d_call: TRBD1; j_call: TRBJ2-7; cdr3_nt: TGTGCCAGCTCACCTTGGTACGGACAGGGGACGAACTACGAGCAGTACTTC; cdr3_aa: CASSPWYGQGTNYEQYF
clone_size: .; v_call: TRBV29-1; d_call: .; j_call: TRBJ2-4; cdr3_nt: TGCAGCGTGACCGGACGCCAGAGGGACGAGCTGTACTTC; cdr3_aa: CSVTGRQRDELYF
clone_size: .; v_call: TRBV7-2; d_call: TRBD2; j_call: TRBJ2-3; cdr3_nt: TGTGCCAGCAGCTCCCAGAGACTAGCGGGGGGAGGAGATACGCAGTATTTT; cdr3_aa: CASSSQRLAGGGDTQYF
clone_size: .; v_call: TRBV20-1; d_call: .; j_call: TRBJ2-5; cdr3_nt: TGCAGTGCTAGCTGGAAAGAGACCCAGTACTTC; cdr3_aa: CSASWKETQYF
clone_size: .; v_call: TRBV4-3; d_call: TRBD2; j_call: TRBJ2-1; cdr3_nt: TGCGCCAGCAGCCAAGATAGCGGGGGGACAGAGTTCTTC; cdr3_aa: CASSQDSGGTEFF
clone_size: .; v_call: TRBV5-1; d_call: .; j_call: TRBJ1-2; cdr3_nt: TGCGCCAGCAGCATATCGCAGGATAACTATGGCTACACCTTC; cdr3_aa: CASSISQDNYGYTF
clone_size: many; v_call: TRBV12-3/TRBV12-4; d_call: TRBD1; j_call: TRBJ2-3; cdr3_nt: TGTGCCAGCAGTTTGGGACAGGGGGACTCAGATACGCAGTATTTT; cdr3_aa: CASSLGQGDSDTQYF
clone_size: few; v_call: TRBV19; d_call: .; j_call: TRBJ1-5; cdr3_nt: TGTGCCAGTGCCCCATTCGGGCAGGGAAGTCAGCCCCAGCATTTT; cdr3_aa: CASAPFGQGSQPQHF
clone_size: few; v_call: TRBV12-3/TRBV12-4; d_call: .; j_call: TRBJ2-4; cdr3_nt: TGTGCCAGCAACACAGGGACCGGGGACATTCAGTACTTC; cdr3_aa: CASNTGTGDIQYF
clone_size: .; v_call: TRBV7-2; d_call: TRBD1; j_call: TRBJ1-2; cdr3_nt: TGTGCCAGCAGCTTACAATACGGGACAGAAGATGGCTACACCTTC; cdr3_aa: CASSLQYGTEDGYTF
clone_size: once; v_call: TRBV28; d_call: .; j_call: TRBJ1-1; cdr3_nt: TGTGCCACCCTGACAGTGTACACTGAAGCTTTCTTT; cdr3_aa: CATLTVYTEAFF
clone_size: few; v_call: TRBV10-3; d_call: TRBD1; j_call: TRBJ2-1; cdr3_nt: TGTGCCATCAGTGAGGGTTCAGGGGGCAGTTGGGATGAGCAGTTCTTC; cdr3_aa: CAISEGSGGSWDEQFF
clone_size: few; v_call: TRBV6-5; d_call: TRBD1; j_call: TRBJ1-4; cdr3_nt: TGTGCCAGCACCACAGGGGATGGGAAAAAACTGTTTTTT; cdr3_aa: CASTTGDGKKLFF
clone_size: .; v_call: TRBV6-5; d_call: .; j_call: TRBJ2-7; cdr3_nt: TGTGCCAGCAGTTACGGGCGACAGGCCTACTACGAGCAGTACTTC; cdr3_aa: CASSYGRQAYYEQYF
clone_size: few; v_call: TRBV20-1; d_call: TRBD1; j_call: TRBJ2-7; cdr3_nt: TGCAGTGCTAGAAGGGACAGCCAACCCAACAATGAGCAGTACTTC; cdr3_aa: CSARRDSQPNNEQYF
clone_size: few; v_call: TRBV28; d_call: TRBD2; j_call: TRBJ2-7; cdr3_nt: TGTGCCAGCAGCCTTTCGTGGGGGGGGGATAAGACCCACGAGCAGTACTTC; cdr3_aa: CASSLSWGGDKTHEQYF
clone_size: few; v_call: TRBV4-3; d_call: .; j_call: TRBJ2-1; cdr3_nt: TGCGCCAGCAGCCTGGAATGGGCCTCCTACAATGAGCAGTTCTTC; cdr3_aa: CASSLEWASYNEQFF
clone_size: few; v_call: TRBV12-3/TRBV12-4; d_call: .; j_call: TRBJ2-4; cdr3_nt: TGTGCCAGCAGTTTTGTTGGGGGAAGCAGAGGAGGCATTCAGTACTTC; cdr3_aa: CASSFVGGSRGGIQYF
clone_size: .; v_call: TRBV10-3; d_call: .; j_call: TRBJ2-1; cdr3_nt: TGTGCCATCAGGTCCGAGACCTACAATGAGCAGTTCTTC; cdr3_aa: CAIRSETYNEQFF
clone_size: .; v_call: TRBV6-5; d_call: .; j_call: TRBJ2-1; cdr3_nt: TGTGCCAGCAGTCGAATCGGCAATGAGCAGTTCTTC; cdr3_aa: CASSRIGNEQFF
clone_size: many; v_call: TRBV12-3/TRBV12-4; d_call: TRBD1; j_call: TRBJ1-2; cdr3_nt: TGTGCCAGCAGTCCGGGACAGGGGTACTATGGCTACACCTTC; cdr3_aa: CASSPGQGYYGYTF
clone_size: .; v_call: TRBV28; d_call: TRBD1; j_call: TRBJ1-2; cdr3_nt: TGTGCCAGCAGACCGGGACAGGCAACTAACTATGGCTACACCTTC; cdr3_aa: CASRPGQATNYGYTF
clone_size: .; v_call: TRBV20-1; d_call: .; j_call: TRBJ1-1; cdr3_nt: TGCAGCGCTACACCCACTCCTTGGCAAGACGTTGAAGCTTTCTTT; cdr3_aa: CSATPTPWQDVEAFF
clone_size: .; v_call: TRBV5-1; d_call: .; j_call: TRBJ2-2; cdr3_nt: TGCGCCAGCAGCTCTTCGGGAACCGCGACCGGGGAGCTGTTTTTT; cdr3_aa: CASSSSGTATGELFF
clone_size: .; v_call: TRBV7-7; d_call: TRBD2; j_call: TRBJ2-3; cdr3_nt: TGTGCCAGTTCGTCGGGGGGGATGGTAGATACGCAGTATTTT; cdr3_aa: CASSSGGMVDTQYF
clone_size: few; v_call: TRBV10-2; d_call: .; j_call: TRBJ1-2; cdr3_nt: TGCGCCAGCCGGGTGAAATATGATGGCTACACCTTC; cdr3_aa: CASRVKYDGYTF
clone_size: few; v_call: TRBV7-2; d_call: .; j_call: TRBJ1-1; cdr3_nt: TGTGCCAGCAGCCCAGGCCCGGTGAACACTGAAGCTTTCTTT; cdr3_aa: CASSPGPVNTEAFF
clone_size: .; v_call: TRBV7-9; d_call: TRBD1; j_call: TRBJ1-1; cdr3_nt: TGTGCCAGCAGCTTAGGAGACAGGGGGCGGACTGAAGCTTTCTTT; cdr3_aa: CASSLGDRGRTEAFF
clone_size: .; v_call: TRBV7-2; d_call: .; j_call: TRBJ2-3; cdr3_nt: TGTGCCAGCAGCCCTCTGTTGGATACGCAGTATTTT; cdr3_aa: CASSPLLDTQYF
clone_size: few; v_call: TRBV12-3/TRBV12-4; d_call: TRBD2; j_call: TRBJ2-2; cdr3_nt: TGTGCCAGCAGTTTGAGAAGCGGGGGACCCGGGGAGCTGTTTTTT; cdr3_aa: CASSLRSGGPGELFF
clone_size: .; v_call: TRBV10-3; d_call: .; j_call: TRBJ2-5; cdr3_nt: TGTGCCATCAGCATGACTAGAGAGGACTCAGGGGAGACCCAGTACTTC; cdr3_aa: CAISMTREDSGETQYF